This paragraph covers one TCR beta chain sequence. There is no known antigen for this receptor. No base-level quality is on record; no much larger clone is a single base apart. Genomic DNA was isolated from the sorted cells so that the TCRbeta CDR3 region could be sequenced. TCRbeta CDR3 regions were sequenced using the immunoSEQ Assay. TCRdb re-hosts the immuneACCESS table, in-frame sequences only. Its copies lack some clones; in the studies checked, an unresolved V gene accounts for under half of them, and the cause for the rest is not known. In all, the sample holds around 34,000 clones, and 70% to 85% of those were seen once. The ten largest clones represent more than 12% of the sample. This record comes from a study of OX40 agonist ivuxolimab in advanced cancers. For the wider study: Ivuxolimab was a fully human IgG2 agonistic monoclonal antibody targeting the costimulatory receptor OX40 (CD134). Patients were allowed to have had prior anti-PD-1, anti-PD-L1 or anti-CTLA-4 therapy, and more than 30% of the dose-escalation patients had previously received checkpoint inhibitors. Of the approximately 53 patients in dose escalation, 19 had hepatocellular carcinoma, roughly 15 had melanoma, 9 had renal cell carcinoma and 9 had head and neck cancer. The paper reports the monotherapy dose-escalation portion (N of about 50 patients) of the phase I ivuxolimab trial. Intravenous ivuxolimab was administered to patients every 2 weeks at six dose levels: 0.01, 0.1, 0.3, 1.5, 3 and 10 mg/kg. Partial responses occurred in three dose-escalation patients: two with cutaneous melanoma and one with hepatocellular carcinoma. The purpose of peripheral TCRbeta sequencing was to test whether ivuxolimab changed TCR sequence diversity and led to clonal T-cell expansion. The dose-escalation cohort was roughly 80% male with a mean age of around 62 years, ranging from about 20 to 80. Broader findings and caveats from the paper: The antigen specificity of the peripheral T cells that underwent clonal expansion was not determined. After ivuxolimab, CD8+ T cells had more expanded clones than CD4+ T cells on average. At doses of 0.1 to 3.0 mg/kg, clonal expansion of both CD4+ and CD8+ T cells in blood was seen between baseline and week 6. Partial responders in the 0.1-3.0 mg/kg groups had among the lowest normalized peripheral clonal expansion, especially among CD8+ T cells. Low levels of normalized T-cell clonal expansion were also seen in some patients who did not respond.

Patients with autoimmune disease history or receiving systemic immunosuppression were excluded from the trial. In every dose cohort, peripheral blood was drawn for TCR sequencing at baseline, cycle 4 day 1, and cycle 7 day 1. The samples were drawn from a first-in-human, open-label, multicenter phase I dose-escalation trial of ivuxolimab. Adults with locally advanced or metastatic melanoma, renal cell, hepatocellular, or head and neck squamous cell carcinoma were enrolled in the trial. CD4+ and CD8+ T cells were sorted separately from peripheral blood before TCR sequencing. At the junction V is shortened by 1 base and J by 12 bases, with 7 bases in between. CDR1 and CDR2 are read off the germline V gene as SGHTA and FQGNSA. Its CDR3 holds 11 amino acids, cysteine through phenylalanine. Just the 33-base CDR3 DNA is kept, in frame starting at base 1.

This sequence was found in an adult with an advanced solid tumor such as melanoma, head and neck, liver or kidney cancer. Sequencing was performed on CD4+ or CD8+ T cells sorted from blood, taken in a trial of the OX40 agonist ivuxolimab. Recombination joined TRBV7-2 with TRBJ2-1, with a tentative D gene TRBD2 over 5 matching bases. The CDR3: CASSLGGLQFF. The nucleotide sequence is given as TGTGCCAGCAGCTTAGGCGGGTTGCAGTTCTTC.